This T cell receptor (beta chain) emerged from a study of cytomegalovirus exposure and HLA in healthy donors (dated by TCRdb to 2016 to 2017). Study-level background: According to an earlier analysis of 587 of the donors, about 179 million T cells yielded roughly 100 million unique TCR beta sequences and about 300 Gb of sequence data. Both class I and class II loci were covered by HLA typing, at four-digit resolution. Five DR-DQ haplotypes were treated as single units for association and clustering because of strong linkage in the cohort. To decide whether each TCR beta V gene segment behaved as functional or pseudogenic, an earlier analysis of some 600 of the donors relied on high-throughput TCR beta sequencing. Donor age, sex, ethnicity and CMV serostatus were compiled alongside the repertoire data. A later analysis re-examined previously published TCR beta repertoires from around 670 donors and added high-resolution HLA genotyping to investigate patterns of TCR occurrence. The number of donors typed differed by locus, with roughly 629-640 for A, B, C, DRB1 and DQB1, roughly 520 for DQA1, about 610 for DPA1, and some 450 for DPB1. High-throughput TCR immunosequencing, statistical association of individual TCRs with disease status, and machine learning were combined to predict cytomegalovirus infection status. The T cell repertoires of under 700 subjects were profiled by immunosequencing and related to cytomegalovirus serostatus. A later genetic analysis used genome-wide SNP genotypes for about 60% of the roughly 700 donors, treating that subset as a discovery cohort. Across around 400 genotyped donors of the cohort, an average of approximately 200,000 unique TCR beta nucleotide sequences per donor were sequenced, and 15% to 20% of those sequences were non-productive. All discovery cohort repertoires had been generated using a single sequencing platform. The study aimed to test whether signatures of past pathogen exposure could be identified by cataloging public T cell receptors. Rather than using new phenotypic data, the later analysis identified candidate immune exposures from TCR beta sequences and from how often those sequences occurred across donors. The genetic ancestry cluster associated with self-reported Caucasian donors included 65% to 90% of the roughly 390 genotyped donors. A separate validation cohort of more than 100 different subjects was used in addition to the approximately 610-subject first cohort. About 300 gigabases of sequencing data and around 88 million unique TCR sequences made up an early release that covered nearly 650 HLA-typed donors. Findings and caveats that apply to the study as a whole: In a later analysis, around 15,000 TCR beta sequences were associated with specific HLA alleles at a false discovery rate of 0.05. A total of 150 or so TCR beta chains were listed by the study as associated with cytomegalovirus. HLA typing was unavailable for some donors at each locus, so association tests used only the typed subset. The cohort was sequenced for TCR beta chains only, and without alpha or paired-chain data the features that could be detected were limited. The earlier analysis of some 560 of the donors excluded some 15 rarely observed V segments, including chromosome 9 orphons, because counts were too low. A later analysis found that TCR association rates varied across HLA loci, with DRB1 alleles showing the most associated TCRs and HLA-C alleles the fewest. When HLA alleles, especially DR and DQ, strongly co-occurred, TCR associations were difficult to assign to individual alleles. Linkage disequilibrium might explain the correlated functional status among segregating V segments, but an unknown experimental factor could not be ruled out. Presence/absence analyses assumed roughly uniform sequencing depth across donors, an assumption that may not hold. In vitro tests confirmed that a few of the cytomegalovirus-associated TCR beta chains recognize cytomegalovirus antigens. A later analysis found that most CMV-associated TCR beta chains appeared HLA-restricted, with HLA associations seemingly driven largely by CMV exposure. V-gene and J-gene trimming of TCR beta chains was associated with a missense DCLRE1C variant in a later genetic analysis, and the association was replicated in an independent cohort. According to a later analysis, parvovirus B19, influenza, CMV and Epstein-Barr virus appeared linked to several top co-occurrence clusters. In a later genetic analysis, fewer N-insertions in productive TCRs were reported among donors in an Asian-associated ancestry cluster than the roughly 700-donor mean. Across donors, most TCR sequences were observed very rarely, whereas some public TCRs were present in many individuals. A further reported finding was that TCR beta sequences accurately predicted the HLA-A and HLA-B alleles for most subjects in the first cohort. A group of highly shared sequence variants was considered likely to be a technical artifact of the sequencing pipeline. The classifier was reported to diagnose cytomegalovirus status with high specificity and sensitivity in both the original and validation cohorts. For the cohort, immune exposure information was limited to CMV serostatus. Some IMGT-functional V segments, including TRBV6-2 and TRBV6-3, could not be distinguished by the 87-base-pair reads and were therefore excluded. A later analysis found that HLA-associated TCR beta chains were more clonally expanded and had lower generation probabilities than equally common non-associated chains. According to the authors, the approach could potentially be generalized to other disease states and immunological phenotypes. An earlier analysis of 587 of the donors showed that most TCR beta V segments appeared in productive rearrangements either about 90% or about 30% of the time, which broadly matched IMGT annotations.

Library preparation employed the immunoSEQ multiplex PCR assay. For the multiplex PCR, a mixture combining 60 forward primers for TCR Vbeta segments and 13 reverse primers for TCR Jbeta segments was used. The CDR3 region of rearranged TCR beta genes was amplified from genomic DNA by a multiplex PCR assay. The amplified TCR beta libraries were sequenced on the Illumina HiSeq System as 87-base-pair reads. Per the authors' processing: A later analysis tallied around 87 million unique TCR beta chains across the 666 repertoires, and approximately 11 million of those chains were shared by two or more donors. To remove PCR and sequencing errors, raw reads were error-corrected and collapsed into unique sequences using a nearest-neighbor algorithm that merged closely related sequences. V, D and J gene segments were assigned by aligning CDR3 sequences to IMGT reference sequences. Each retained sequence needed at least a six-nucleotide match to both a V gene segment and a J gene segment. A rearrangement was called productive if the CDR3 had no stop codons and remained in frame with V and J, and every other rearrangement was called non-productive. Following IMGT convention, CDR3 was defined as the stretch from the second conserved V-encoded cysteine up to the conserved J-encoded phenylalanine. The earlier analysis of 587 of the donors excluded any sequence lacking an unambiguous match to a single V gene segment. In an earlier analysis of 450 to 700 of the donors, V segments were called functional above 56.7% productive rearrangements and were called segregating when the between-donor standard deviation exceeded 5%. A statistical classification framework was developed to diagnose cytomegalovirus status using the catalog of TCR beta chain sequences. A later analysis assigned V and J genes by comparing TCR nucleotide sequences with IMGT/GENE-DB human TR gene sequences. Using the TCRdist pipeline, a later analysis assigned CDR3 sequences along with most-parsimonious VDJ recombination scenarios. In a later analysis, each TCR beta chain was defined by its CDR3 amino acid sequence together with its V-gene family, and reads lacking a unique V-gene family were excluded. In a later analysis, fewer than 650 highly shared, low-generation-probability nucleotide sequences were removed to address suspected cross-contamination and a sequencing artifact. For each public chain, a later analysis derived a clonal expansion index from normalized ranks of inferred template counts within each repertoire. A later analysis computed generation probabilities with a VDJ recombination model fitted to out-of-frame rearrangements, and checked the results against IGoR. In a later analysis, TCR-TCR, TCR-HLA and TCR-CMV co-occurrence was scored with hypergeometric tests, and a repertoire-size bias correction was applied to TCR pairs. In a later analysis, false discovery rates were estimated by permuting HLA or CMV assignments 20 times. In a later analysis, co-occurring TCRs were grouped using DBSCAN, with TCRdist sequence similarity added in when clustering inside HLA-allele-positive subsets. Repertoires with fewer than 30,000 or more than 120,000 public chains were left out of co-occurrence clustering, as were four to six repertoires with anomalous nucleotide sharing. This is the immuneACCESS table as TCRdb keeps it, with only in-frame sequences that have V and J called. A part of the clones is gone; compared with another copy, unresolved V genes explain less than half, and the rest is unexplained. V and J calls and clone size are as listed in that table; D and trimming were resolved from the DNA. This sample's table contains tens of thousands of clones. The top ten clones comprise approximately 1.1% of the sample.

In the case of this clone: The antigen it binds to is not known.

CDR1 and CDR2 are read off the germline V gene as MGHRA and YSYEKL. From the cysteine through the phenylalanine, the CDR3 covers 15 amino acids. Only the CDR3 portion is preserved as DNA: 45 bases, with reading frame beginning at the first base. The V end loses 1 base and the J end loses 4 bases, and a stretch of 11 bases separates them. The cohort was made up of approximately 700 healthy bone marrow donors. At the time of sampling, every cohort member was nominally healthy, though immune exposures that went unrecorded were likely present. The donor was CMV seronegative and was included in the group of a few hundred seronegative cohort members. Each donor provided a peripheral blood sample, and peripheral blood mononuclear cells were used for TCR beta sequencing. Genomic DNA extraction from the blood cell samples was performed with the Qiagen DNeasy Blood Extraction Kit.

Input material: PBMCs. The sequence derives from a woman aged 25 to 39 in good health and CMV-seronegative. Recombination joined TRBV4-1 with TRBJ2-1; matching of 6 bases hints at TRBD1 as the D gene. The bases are TGCGCCAGCAGCCAAGCAGGGGACATTTACAATGAGCAGTTCTTC. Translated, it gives CASSQAGDIYNEQFF.